The 8 T cell receptor beta chains below all came from one sample that was sequenced in a study of blood T cell repertoires in COVID-19. Some clones are missing from TCRdb's copy, which holds only in-frame ones; the method was immunoSEQ multiplex PCR. The sample consists of 65,000 to 90,000 clones, under 90% of them appearing once. The sample comprised peripheral blood. These receptors were obtained from a woman aged 55-69 years with acute or convalescent COVID-19.

The chain combines TRBV19 with TRBJ1-2; 8 positions match TRBD1. CDR3 length equals 14 residues. Germline lookup yields CDR1 LNHDA and CDR2 SQIVND (reference sequence). V gave up 3 bases and J gave up 8 bases; unmatched junction bases: 8. DNA for the CDR3: TGTGCCAGTAGTATCGACAGGGGAGGTTTCGGCTACACCTTC. Translating it yields CASSIDRGGFGYTF. The full variable domain, rest sourced from reference TRBV19 and TRBJ1-2, is DGGITQSPKYLFRKEGQNVTLSCEQNLNHDAMYWYRQDPGQGLRLIYYSQIVNDFQKGDIAEGYSVSREKKESFPLTVTSAQKNPTAFYLCASSIDRGGFGYTFGSGTRLTVV.

This chain links TRBV7-6 with TRBJ2-1; 11 nucleotides agree with TRBD1. This CDR3 contains 15 residues. V lost 5 bases and J lost 6; bases outside the gene matches: 6. Germline V gene lookup returns CDR1 SGHVS and CDR2 FNYEAQ. The CDR3 sequence is CASSLVGTGGNEQFF. In DNA, the CDR3 is TGTGCCAGCAGCCTAGTGGGGACAGGGGGCAATGAGCAGTTCTTC.

The gene calls are TRBV5-3 and TRBJ1-1; D may be TRBD1 (6 bases). TRBV5-3 is treated as an ORF (open reading frame) with a function not yet certain. The V end was cut by 3 bases, the J end by 2 bases, with 17 bases between. The CDR3 runs 16 residues. The CDR3 here is CARSCPTGSGNTEAFF. The CDR3 coding sequence is TGTGCCAGAAGCTGCCCAACAGGGTCAGGAAACACTGAAGCTTTCTTT.

The chain has TRBV5-4 and TRBJ2-3, with 10 bases that match TRBD2. Germline CDR1 is SGHNT and CDR2 is YYREEE (reference sequence). The CDR3 extends over 15 amino acids. Unmatched junction bases numbered 4, after V lost 0 bases and J lost 6 bases. Written as DNA, the CDR3 is TGTGCCAGCAGCTTGGAGCTAGCGGGGGCGGATACGCAGTATTTT. Its protein is CASSLELAGADTQYF. Full variable domain (remainder filled in from reference TRBV5-4 and TRBJ2-3): ETGVTQSPTHLIKTRGQQVTLRCSSQSGHNTVSWYQQALGQGPQFIFQYYREEENGRGNFPPRFSGLQFPNYSSELNVNALELDDSALYLCASSLELAGADTQYFGPGTRLTVL.

This clone was seen a few times. The rearrangement uses TRBV6-4 and TRBJ1-2, with TRBD1 matching over 12 bases. Germline values: CDR1 MRHNA, CDR2 SNTAGT. V shed 0 bases, J shed 4 bases, and the junction held 15 bases outside the gene matches. The CDR3 totals 20 residues. CDR3 coding DNA: TGTGCCAGCAGTGACTCGATACGTTTGGGGACAGGGGGCAGTACCTATGGCTACACCTTC. It is translated as CASSDSIRLGTGGSTYGYTF.

This clone occurred once. The rearrangement links TRBV29-1 to TRBJ1-1; the match to TRBD1 covers 7 bases. The V segment lost 7 bases and the J segment 8 bases; nucleotides outside the gene matches: 7. The V gene's germline CDR1 is SQVTM and CDR2 ANQGSEA. The CDR3 length is 11 residues. CDR3 bases: TGCAGCGACACGAGGGACAGAGAAGCTTTCTTT. Protein: CSDTRDREAFF.

V and J are TRBV11-3 and TRBJ2-2, with D tentatively TRBD2 (6 bases). The ends were cut back, 5 bases at V and 6 bases at J, with 25 bases in the middle. Looked up from germline, CDR1 is SGHNT and CDR2 is YENEEA. The CDR3 spans 18 residues. CDR3: CASSVRLGSGDRPGELFF. Here the CDR3 DNA reads TGTGCCAGCAGCGTCCGATTGGGGTCGGGGGATCGTCCCGGGGAGCTGTTTTTT. Based on the CDR3 plus reference TRBV11-3 and TRBJ2-2, the full variable domain is EAGVVQSPRYKIIEKKQPVAFWCNPISGHNTLYWYLQNLGQGPELLIRYENEEAVDDSQLPKDRFSAERLKGVDSTLKIQPAELGDSAVYLCASSVRLGSGDRPGELFFGEGSRLTVL.

The chain carries TRBV4-1 and TRBJ2-3, with D perhaps TRBD2 (7 bases). Deletions cut 2 bases from V and 3 bases from J, with 18 bases between. The CDR3 length is 17 residues. From germline, CDR1 is MGHRA and CDR2 YSYEKL. The DNA for the CDR3 is TGCGCCAGCAGCCAATATTATGGCGCGGGGGCAACAGATACGCAGTATTTT. Its protein product is CASSQYYGAGATDTQYF.